These 27 T cell receptor beta chains originate from one sample sequenced in a study of cytomegalovirus exposure and HLA in healthy donors. The PCR made use of 60 Vbeta and 13 Jbeta primers. Only in-frame clones appear in the TCRdb table, and some are missing; sequencing was by immunoSEQ multiplex PCR. Among some 160,000 clones, over 75% were seen once, and the ten largest hold approximately 2.5%. Sequences were obtained from PBMCs. These receptors were taken from a man aged 55 to 69 in good health and CMV-seronegative.

The chain is built from TRBV9 and TRBJ2-7, with D possibly being TRBD1 (7 bases). CDR1 is SGDLS and CDR2 is YYNGEE in the germline V gene. V was cut by 7 bases and J by 2 bases, with 16 bases left in between. This CDR3 has 14 residues. This CDR3 reads CASGRGDRAYEQYF. CDR3 DNA sequence: TGTGCCAGCGGTAGGGGGGACAGAGCCTACGAGCAGTACTTC.

The rearrangement uses TRBV5-6 and TRBJ2-4, with 7 bases aligning to TRBD1. Germline V gene lookup returns CDR1 SGHDT and CDR2 YYEEEE. This CDR3 comprises 15 residues. Trimming cost V 1 base and J 1 base; bases outside gene matches: 2. CDR3 sequence reads: CASSLPGQAKNIQYF. CDR3 coding DNA: TGTGCCAGCAGCTTGCCGGGACAGGCCAAAAACATTCAGTACTTC. Variable domain in full (rest from reference TRBV5-6 and TRBJ2-4): DAGVTQSPTHLIKTRGQQVTLRCSPKSGHDTVSWYQQALGQGPQFIFQYYEEEERQRGNFPDRFSGHQFPNYSSELNVNALLLGDSALYLCASSLPGQAKNIQYFGAGTRLSVL.

Remarks on this clone: In the same sample, other DNA sequences code for this CDR3. The chain is built from TRBV6-6 and TRBJ1-5, with a tentative D call TRBD1 (5 bases). The ends were cut back, 8 bases at V and 0 bases at J, with 8 bases in the middle. The length of the CDR3 is 13 residues. Germline V gene data show CDR1 as MNHNY and CDR2 as SVGAGI (reference sequence). CDR3 coding DNA: TGTGCCAGCCAGGGTGGTAGCAATCAGCCCCAGCATTTT. Translated, it gives CASQGGSNQPQHF.

The chain carries TRBV7-8 and TRBJ2-2, with D possibly matching TRBD2 (5 bases). Germline CDR1 is SGHVS and CDR2 is FQNEAQ. The V gene lost 5 bases and the J gene lost 0 bases, with 13 bases spanning the gap. The CDR3 extends over 16 amino acids. The CDR3 sequence: CASSHGNRPNTGELFF. Here the CDR3 DNA reads TGTGCCAGCAGCCACGGGAACAGACCGAACACCGGGGAGCTGTTTTTT.

The CDR3 bases are TGTGCCAGCAGTCCCCGACTAGGCTTCAGAGAGCAGTTCTTC. It yields the protein CASSPRLGFREQFF. The J gene is TRBJ2-1, the V gene TRBV28, with D possibly being TRBD2 (6 bases). This CDR3 has 14 residues. Germline CDR1 reads MDHEN; CDR2 reads SYDVKM. Trimming shortened V by 5 bases and J by 10 bases, and 18 bases separated the two germline ends.

Notes on this clone: An end of the junction differs from the germline gene, which may be a read error. The rearrangement joins TRBV7-7 to TRBJ2-3; 7 nucleotides agree with TRBD2. This CDR3 region has 15 residues. Germline V gene data show CDR1 as SSHAT and CDR2 as FNYEAQ (reference sequence). As DNA, the CDR3 is TGTGCTAGCAGCCCCATCGGGAGGAGCACAGATACGCAGTATTTT. Translation gives CASSPIGRSTDTQYF.

This clone was detected only a few times. The V call is TRBV13, the J call TRBJ2-2, with 8 bases fitting TRBD1. CDR1 is PRHDT, CDR2 FYEKMQ, per germline (reference sequence). CDR3 length equals 15 residues. The V gene end was trimmed by 5 bases and the J gene end by 6 bases; junction bases not matched to a gene: 8. Written as DNA, the CDR3 is TGTGCCAGCAGCCCCAGGGGGCGCGTGTCCGGGGAGCTGTTTTTT. Translated, it gives CASSPRGRVSGELFF.

This clone appeared a single time. The chain uses TRBV5-1 and TRBJ1-1, with TRBD1 matching over 9 bases. The germline V gene has CDR1 SGHRS and CDR2 YFSETQ. CDR3 length: 15 residues. V was clipped by 3 bases and J by 5 bases; unmatched bases: 8. The CDR3 is CASSWGTGRQTEAFF. CDR3 DNA sequence: TGCGCCAGCAGCTGGGGGACAGGGCGACAGACTGAAGCTTTCTTT.

The genes are TRBV5-4 and TRBJ2-7, with 7 bases aligning to TRBD1. Looked up from germline, CDR1 is SGHNT and CDR2 is YYREEE (reference sequence). V lost 4 bases to trimming and J lost 3 bases; unmatched junction nucleotides: 7. The CDR3 consists of 14 residues. Here the CDR3 reads CASSVPGQSYEQYF. The DNA of the CDR3 is TGTGCCAGCAGCGTTCCGGGACAGAGCTACGAGCAGTACTTC.

The CDR3, as DNA: TGTGCCTGGAATCCCTCTCTCGGGACAGATACGCAGTATTTT. Its protein is CAWNPSLGTDTQYF. The rearrangement links TRBV30 to TRBJ2-3; D gene ambiguous. In germline, CDR1 is GTSNPN, CDR2 SVGIG (reference sequence). The CDR3 is made up of 14 amino acids. The germline V and J ends were trimmed by 4 bases and 3 bases, with 14 bases remaining between them.

Comments on this clone: Within the sample, other DNA sequences also encode this same CDR3. The V and J genes are TRBV9 and TRBJ2-5; a possible D gene is TRBD1 (6 bases). The CDR3 has 13 residues. Trimming cost V 2 bases and J 1 base, with 6 bases left between them. Germline V gene lookup returns CDR1 SGDLS and CDR2 YYNGEE. CDR3 bases: TGTGCCAGCAGCGTGGGGGCCCAAGAGACCCAGTACTTC. This codes for CASSVGAQETQYF. Together with reference TRBV9 and TRBJ2-5, the CDR3 gives the full variable domain: DSGVTQTPKHLITATGQRVTLRCSPRSGDLSVYWYQQSLDQGLQFLIQYYNGEERAKGNILERFSAQQFPDLHSELNLSSLELGDSALYFCASSVGAQETQYFGPGTRLLVL.

The V gene is TRBV5-4, the J gene TRBJ2-5, with 9 bases that match TRBD1. The V gene's germline CDR1 is SGHNT and CDR2 YYREEE (reference sequence). V shed 2 bases and J 5 bases; nucleotides not matched to a gene: 7. The CDR3 spans 15 residues. Here the CDR3 reads CASSLRQGDAETQYF. CDR3 nucleotide sequence: TGTGCCAGCAGCTTAAGACAGGGGGACGCGGAGACCCAGTACTTC.

The chain recombines TRBV27 with TRBJ2-3; unclear D gene. The CDR3 totals 13 residues. Trimming shortened V by 6 bases and J by 4 bases, and 11 bases separated the two germline ends. CDR1 MNHEY and CDR2 SMNVEV come from the germline V gene (reference sequence). CDR3 amino acids: CASRFEASDTQYF. CDR3 DNA: TGTGCCAGCAGGTTCGAGGCGTCAGATACGCAGTATTTT.

This chain joins TRBV9 and TRBJ2-2, with TRBD2 identical over 12 bases. J gave up 7 bases and V 4 bases, and 11 bases lay outside the gene matches. The CDR3 covers 17 residues. CDR1 is SGDLS and CDR2 is YYNGEE in the germline V gene. The CDR3 coding sequence is TGTGCCAGCAGCCCCCGACTAGCGGGAGCTGGAAACGGGGAGCTGTTTTTT. Its translation is CASSPRLAGAGNGELFF.

This clone has just a few counts. The rearrangement joins TRBV13 to TRBJ2-5, with 10 bases that match TRBD1. The length of the CDR3 is 15 residues. Per the germline V gene, CDR1 is PRHDT and CDR2 is FYEKMQ (reference sequence). Trimming at V came to 3 bases and at J to 4 bases, leaving 5 bases not matched to a gene. CDR3 bases: TGTGCCAGCAGCTTGACAGGGGGCACGGGAGAGACCCAGTACTTC. This translates into CASSLTGGTGETQYF.

This chain uses TRBV5-1 with TRBJ2-3; TRBD2 matches 12 bases. CDR1 and CDR2 (germline): SGHRS, YFSETQ. Trimming at V came to 0 bases and at J to 0 bases, leaving 2 bases not matched to a gene. The length of the CDR3 is 17 residues. The CDR3 DNA reads TGCGCCAGCAGCTTGGCTAGCGGGGGGGCTAGCACAGATACGCAGTATTTT. Translation: CASSLASGGASTDTQYF. The full variable domain, its missing parts supplied by reference TRBV5-1 and TRBJ2-3, is KAGVTQTPRYLIKTRGQQVTLSCSPISGHRSVSWYQQTPGQGLQFLFEYFSETQRNKGNFPGRFSGRQFSNSRSEMNVSTLELGDSALYLCASSLASGGASTDTQYFGPGTRLTVL.

J is TRBJ2-1 and V is TRBV30, with 9 bases aligning to TRBD2. V was clipped by 0 bases and J by 2 bases; unmatched bases: 14. Germline-derived CDR1 and CDR2 are GTSNPN and SVGIG (reference sequence). The CDR3 sequence is 19 residues long. The CDR3: CAWSVRGTSQSGAYNEQFF. The CDR3 DNA follows: TGTGCCTGGAGTGTTCGCGGGACTAGCCAGTCGGGGGCCTACAATGAGCAGTTCTTC.

The chain employs TRBV2 and TRBJ1-6; D uncertain. The V and J ends lost 4 bases and 7 bases respectively, with 8 bases between them. This CDR3 region has 13 residues. CDR1 and CDR2 (germline): SNHLY, FYNNEI. Here the CDR3 reads CASSVGRNSPLHF. CDR3 sequence (DNA): TGTGCCAGCAGTGTTGGTAGAAATTCACCCCTCCACTTT.

This clone was detected a few times. The chain joins TRBV29-1 to TRBJ2-3; 9 bases are a match to TRBD2. There are 13 residues in the CDR3. Germline V lookup: CDR1 SQVTM, CDR2 ANQGSEA. Germline trimming cut 4 bases from V and 1 base from J; bases unmatched to any gene: 0. CDR3 DNA: TGCAGCGTTGGGACTAGCGGCACAGATACGCAGTATTTT. It codes for CSVGTSGTDTQYF.

Of note for this clone: An end of the junction does not agree with germline; a read error may underlie this. The CDR3 loop reads CASSDGRGSLRYGYPF. CDR3 nucleotides: TGCGCCAGCAGTGATGGGCGGGGGAGTCTCCGCTATGGCTACCCCTTC. The chain has TRBV10-2 and TRBJ1-2; D perhaps matches TRBD1 (5 bases). Germline assignment: CDR1 WSHSY and CDR2 SAAADI. CDR3 length equals 16 residues.

J is TRBJ2-4 and V is TRBV7-9, with 7 positions matching TRBD1. There are 13 residues in the CDR3. Germline V gene data show CDR1 as SEHNR and CDR2 as FQNEAQ (reference sequence). J gave up 5 bases and V 5 bases, and 3 bases lay outside the gene matches. The CDR3 DNA reads TGTGCCAGCAGCCAAGGACAGGAAAACATTCAGTACTTC. Amino acid sequence: CASSQGQENIQYF.

The gene calls are TRBV30 and TRBJ2-7; TRBD2 aligns across 8 bases. Germline V gene data show CDR1 as GTSNPN and CDR2 as SVGIG (reference sequence). With V trimmed by 4 bases and J by 1 base, 12 bases remained unmatched. CDR3 length equals 16 residues. This CDR3 is CAWTPGLAGYSYEQYF. CDR3 bases: TGTGCCTGGACCCCCGGACTAGCAGGATATTCCTACGAGCAGTACTTC.

This clone was found a few times. The genes are TRBV7-2 and TRBJ1-2; a weak D match, TRBD1 (6 bases). CDR1 and CDR2 (germline): SGHTA, FQGNSA. Trimming stripped 5 bases from V and 8 bases from J, with 12 bases between. CDR3 length: 12 residues. CDR3 in amino acids: CASSLRTAGYTF. The CDR3 DNA is TGTGCCAGCAGCCTACGGACAGCCGGCTACACCTTC.

The chain joins TRBV5-5 to TRBJ1-2; 8 positions match TRBD1. The germline V gene has CDR1 SGHKS and CDR2 YYEKEE (reference sequence). The CDR3 contains 14 residues. J was trimmed by 4 bases and V by 0 bases; bases with no gene match: 2. The CDR3 loop is CASSLGTGTYGYTF. The CDR3 DNA sequence: TGTGCCAGCAGCTTGGGGACAGGGACCTATGGCTACACCTTC.

This chain links TRBV7-2 with TRBJ2-1; 9 nucleotides align to TRBD2. CDR3 length: 14 residues. Trimming took 5 bases from V and 8 from J; bases not matched to a gene: 7. Germline V CDR1 and CDR2: SGHTA, FQGNSA. CDR3 region: CASSPPEREDEQFF. CDR3 DNA: TGTGCCAGCAGCCCCCCAGAGCGGGAGGATGAGCAGTTCTTC.

The rearrangement joins TRBV14 to TRBJ2-7; tentative D call: TRBD1 (5 bases). The CDR3 has 15 amino acids. Germline CDR1 is SGHDN and CDR2 is FVKESK. With 0 bases removed from V and 6 bases from J, the gap between germline ends came to 15 bases. CDR3 nucleotide sequence: TGTGCCAGCAGCCAAGAAGTGGGCAGTAGGGGCGAGCAGTACTTC. Translating it yields CASSQEVGSRGEQYF.

This clone was seen only a few times. The chain recombines TRBV18 with TRBJ2-6; 8 bases fit TRBD1. Germline CDR1 is KGHSH and CDR2 is LQKENI. The junction had 10 bases not matched to a gene; V was cut back by 6 bases and J by 3 bases. The CDR3 is 17 amino acids. Written as DNA, the CDR3 is TGTGCCAGCTCGCCGGGACAGGTGGGGCGTGGGGCCAACGTCCTGACTTTC. Translated: CASSPGQVGRGANVLTF.